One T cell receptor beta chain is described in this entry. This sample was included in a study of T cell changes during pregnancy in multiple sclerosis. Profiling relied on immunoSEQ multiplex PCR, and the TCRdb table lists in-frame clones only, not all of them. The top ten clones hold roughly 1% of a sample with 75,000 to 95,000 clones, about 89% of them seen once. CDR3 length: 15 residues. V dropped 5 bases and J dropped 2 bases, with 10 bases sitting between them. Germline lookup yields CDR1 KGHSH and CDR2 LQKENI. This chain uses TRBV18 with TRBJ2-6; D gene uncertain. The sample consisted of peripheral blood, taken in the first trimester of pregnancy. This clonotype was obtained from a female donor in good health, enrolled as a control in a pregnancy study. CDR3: CASSSRQAGANVLTF. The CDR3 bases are TGTGCCAGCTCATCCCGACAAGCTGGGGCCAACGTCCTGACTTTC.